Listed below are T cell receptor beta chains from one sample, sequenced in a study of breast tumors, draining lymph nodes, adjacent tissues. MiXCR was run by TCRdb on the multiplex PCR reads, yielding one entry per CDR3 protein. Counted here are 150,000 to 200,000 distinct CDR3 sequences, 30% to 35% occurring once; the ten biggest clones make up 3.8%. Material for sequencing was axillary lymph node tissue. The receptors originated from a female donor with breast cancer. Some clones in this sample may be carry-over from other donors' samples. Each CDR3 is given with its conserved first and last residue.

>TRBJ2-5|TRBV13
CASSFDRGNRETQYF
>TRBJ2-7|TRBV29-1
CSVEGGLGSYEQYF
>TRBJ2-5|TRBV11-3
CASSPTGDGTETQYF
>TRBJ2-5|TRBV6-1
CASSWDRNQETQYF
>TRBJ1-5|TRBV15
CATSRTGALSNQPQHF
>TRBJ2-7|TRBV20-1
CSAWDRSYEQYF
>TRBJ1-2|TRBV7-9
CASSLVTGMGYTF
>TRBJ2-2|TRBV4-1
CASSLEGQGHGELFF
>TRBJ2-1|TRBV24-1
CATKGQGAYNEQFF
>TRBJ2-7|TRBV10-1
CASSEGTGGLGDEQYF
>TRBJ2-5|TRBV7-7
CASSEAGETQYF
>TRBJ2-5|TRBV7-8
CASSEGAGGAETQYF
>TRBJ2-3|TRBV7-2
CACSLGRATTSTDTQYF
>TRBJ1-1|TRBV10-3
CAISEPVNTEAFF
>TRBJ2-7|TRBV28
CASSWGQGGSEQYF
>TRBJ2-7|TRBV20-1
CSALYDYEQYF
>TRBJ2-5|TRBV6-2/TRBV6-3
CASSYSKGLATFLEETQYF
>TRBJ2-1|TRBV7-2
CASSLSGGDYNEQFF
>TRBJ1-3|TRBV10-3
CAISRQGAGDTMYF
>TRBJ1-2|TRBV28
CASRTQGSNYGYTF
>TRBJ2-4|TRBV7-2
CASSLEEAVKNIQYF
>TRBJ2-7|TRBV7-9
CASSFSSYEQYF
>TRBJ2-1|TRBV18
CASSPNRRGNEQFF
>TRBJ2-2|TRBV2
CASSADYGELFF
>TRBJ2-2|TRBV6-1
CASSTLGPQRGGELFF
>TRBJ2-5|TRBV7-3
CASSLFETDNQETQYF